The 2 T cell receptor beta chains below all came from one sample that was sequenced in a study of blood T cell repertoires in COVID-19. Libraries were prepared by immunoSEQ multiplex PCR; TCRdb keeps only in-frame clonotypes and omits some of them. The top ten hold 3% to 4.5% of the sample, which has tens of thousands of clones, about 85% seen once. The sequenced material came from peripheral blood. Source of these receptors: a woman older than 75 with acute or convalescent COVID-19.

V usage is TRBV30 and J usage is TRBJ1-1, with D hard to call. This CDR3 contains 13 residues. Germline CDR1 reads GTSNPN; CDR2 reads SVGIG (reference sequence). V was shortened by 4 bases and J by 2 bases, with 11 bases between the two germline ends. This CDR3 reads CAWTGGLNTEAFF. DNA of the CDR3: TGTGCCTGGACGGGTGGGTTAAACACTGAAGCTTTCTTT.

This clone appeared a few times. The chain combines TRBV10-2 with TRBJ2-1; 15 nucleotides match TRBD2. There are 18 residues in the CDR3. V was clipped by 8 bases and J by 6 bases; unmatched bases: 14. The germline CDR1 and CDR2 sequences are WSHSY and SAAADI. The CDR3 protein is CASGGGLAGGEFINEQFF. The CDR3 bases are TGCGCCAGCGGGGGGGGACTAGCGGGAGGTGAATTCATCAATGAGCAGTTCTTC.